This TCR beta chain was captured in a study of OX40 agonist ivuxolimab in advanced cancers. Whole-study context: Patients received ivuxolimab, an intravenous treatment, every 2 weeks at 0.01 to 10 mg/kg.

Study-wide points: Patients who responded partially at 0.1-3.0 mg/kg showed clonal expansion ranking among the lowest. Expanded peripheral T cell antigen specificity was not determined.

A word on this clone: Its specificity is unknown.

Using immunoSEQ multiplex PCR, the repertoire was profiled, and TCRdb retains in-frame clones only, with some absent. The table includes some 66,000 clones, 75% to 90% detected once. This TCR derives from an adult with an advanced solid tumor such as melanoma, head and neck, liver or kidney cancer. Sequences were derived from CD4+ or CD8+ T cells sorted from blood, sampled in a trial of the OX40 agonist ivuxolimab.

DNA of the CDR3: TGTGCCAGCAGCTTATTCGGACAGGGATACGGGCGCACTGAAGCTTTCTTT. It yields the protein CASSLFGQGYGRTEAFF. The chain links TRBV7-6 to TRBJ1-1; 8 positions agree with TRBD1. The ends lost 2 bases at V and 4 bases at J; junction bases unmatched: 12. The germline V gene encodes CDR1 SGHVS and CDR2 FNYEAQ. The CDR3 runs to 17 residues.